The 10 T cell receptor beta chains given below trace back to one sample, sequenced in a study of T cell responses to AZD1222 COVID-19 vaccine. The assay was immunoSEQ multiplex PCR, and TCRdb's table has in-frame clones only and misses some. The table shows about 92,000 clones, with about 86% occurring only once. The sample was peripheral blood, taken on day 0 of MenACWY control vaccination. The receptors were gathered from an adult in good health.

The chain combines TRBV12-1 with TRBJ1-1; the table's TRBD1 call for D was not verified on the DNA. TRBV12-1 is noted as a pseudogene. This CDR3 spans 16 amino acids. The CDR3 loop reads CASSPGPGQLNTEAFF. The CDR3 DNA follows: TGTGCCAGCAGCCCCGGGCCAGGACAGCTGAACACTGAAGCTTTCTTT.

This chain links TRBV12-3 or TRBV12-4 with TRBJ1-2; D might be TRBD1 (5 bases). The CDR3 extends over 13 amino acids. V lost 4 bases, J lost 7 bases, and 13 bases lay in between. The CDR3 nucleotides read TGTGCCAGCAGTTCCGGGGCCCAGGGTGGCTACACCTTC. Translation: CASSSGAQGGYTF.

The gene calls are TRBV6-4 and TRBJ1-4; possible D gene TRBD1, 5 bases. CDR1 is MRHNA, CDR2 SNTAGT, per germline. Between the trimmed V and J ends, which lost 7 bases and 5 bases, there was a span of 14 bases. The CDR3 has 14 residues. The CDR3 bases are TGTGCCAGCACCCTGACAGAGGGGAATGAAAAACTGTTTTTT. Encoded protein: CASTLTEGNEKLFF.

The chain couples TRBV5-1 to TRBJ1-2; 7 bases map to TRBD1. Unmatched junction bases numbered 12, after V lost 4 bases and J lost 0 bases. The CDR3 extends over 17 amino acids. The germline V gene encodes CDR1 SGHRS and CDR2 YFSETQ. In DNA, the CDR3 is TGCGCCAGCAGCCCACAGGGGAACTCTGTCTCTAACTATGGCTACACCTTC. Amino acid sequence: CASSPQGNSVSNYGYTF.

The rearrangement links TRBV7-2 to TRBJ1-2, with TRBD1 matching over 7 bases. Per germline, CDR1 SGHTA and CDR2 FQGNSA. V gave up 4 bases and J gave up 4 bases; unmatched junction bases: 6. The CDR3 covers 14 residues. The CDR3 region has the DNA TGTGCCAGCAGCTCCCACAGGGGATCCTATGGCTACACCTTC. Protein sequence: CASSSHRGSYGYTF.

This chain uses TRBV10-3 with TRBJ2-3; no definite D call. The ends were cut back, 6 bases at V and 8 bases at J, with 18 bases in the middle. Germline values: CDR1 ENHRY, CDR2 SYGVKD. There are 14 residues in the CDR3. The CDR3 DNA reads TGTGCCATCAGGCCCGGGCAACAGCCCCGTACGCAGTATTTT. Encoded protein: CAIRPGQQPRTQYF.

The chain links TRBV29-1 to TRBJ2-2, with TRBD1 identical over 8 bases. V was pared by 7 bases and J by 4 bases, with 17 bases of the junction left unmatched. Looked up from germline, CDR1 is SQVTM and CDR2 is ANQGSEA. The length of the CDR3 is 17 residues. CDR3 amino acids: CSARDRLNGVVTGELFF. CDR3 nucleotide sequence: TGCAGCGCACGGGACAGGCTAAATGGGGTGGTCACCGGGGAGCTGTTTTTT.

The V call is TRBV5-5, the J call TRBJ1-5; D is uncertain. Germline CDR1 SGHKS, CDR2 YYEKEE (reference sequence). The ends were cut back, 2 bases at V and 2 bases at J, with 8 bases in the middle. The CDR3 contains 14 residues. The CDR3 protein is CASSFRVGNQPQHF. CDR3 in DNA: TGTGCCAGCAGCTTTAGGGTTGGCAATCAGCCCCAGCATTTT.

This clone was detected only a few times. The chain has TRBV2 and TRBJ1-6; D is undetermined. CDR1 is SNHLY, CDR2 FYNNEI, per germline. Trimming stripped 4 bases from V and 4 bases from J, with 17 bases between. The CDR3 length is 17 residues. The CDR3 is CASSGLGTTSYNSPLHF. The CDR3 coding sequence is TGTGCCAGCAGTGGTCTAGGCACAACGTCGTATAATTCACCCCTCCACTTT.

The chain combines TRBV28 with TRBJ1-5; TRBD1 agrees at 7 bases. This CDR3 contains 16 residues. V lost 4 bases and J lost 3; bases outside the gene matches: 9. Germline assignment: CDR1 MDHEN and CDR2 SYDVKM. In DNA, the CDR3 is TGTGCCAGCAGTTCGCCGGGACAGACCCTCAATCAGCCCCAGCATTTT. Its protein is CASSSPGQTLNQPQHF.